This paragraph reports one T cell receptor beta chain. The target antigen is unknown. This sample was included in a study of OX40 agonist ivuxolimab in advanced cancers. The wider study: At doses from 0.01 to 10 mg/kg, patients were given intravenous ivuxolimab every 2 weeks. Partial responses were recorded for three patients, including one with hepatocellular carcinoma and two with cutaneous melanoma.

General study results and limits: Both blood CD4+ and CD8+ T cells showed clonal growth by week 6 at 0.1 to 3.0 mg/kg.

Trimming pared 1 base from V and 7 bases from J, leaving 10 bases between. CDR1 is LNHDA, CDR2 SQIVND, per germline (reference sequence). This CDR3 has 14 residues. Using immunoSEQ multiplex PCR, the repertoire was profiled, and TCRdb retains in-frame clones only, with some absent. The sample lists tens of thousands of clones, approximately 84% seen once, with approximately 8% in the top ten. V usage is TRBV19 and J usage is TRBJ2-2, with D possibly being TRBD1 or TRBD2 (6 bases each). The sequences come from CD4+ or CD8+ T cells sorted from blood, collected in a trial of the OX40 agonist ivuxolimab. The TCR comes from an adult with an advanced solid tumor such as melanoma, head and neck, liver or kidney cancer. The CDR3 sequence: CASSIGGASGELFF. The DNA of the CDR3 is TGTGCCAGTAGTATAGGGGGGGCGAGCGGGGAGCTGTTTTTT.